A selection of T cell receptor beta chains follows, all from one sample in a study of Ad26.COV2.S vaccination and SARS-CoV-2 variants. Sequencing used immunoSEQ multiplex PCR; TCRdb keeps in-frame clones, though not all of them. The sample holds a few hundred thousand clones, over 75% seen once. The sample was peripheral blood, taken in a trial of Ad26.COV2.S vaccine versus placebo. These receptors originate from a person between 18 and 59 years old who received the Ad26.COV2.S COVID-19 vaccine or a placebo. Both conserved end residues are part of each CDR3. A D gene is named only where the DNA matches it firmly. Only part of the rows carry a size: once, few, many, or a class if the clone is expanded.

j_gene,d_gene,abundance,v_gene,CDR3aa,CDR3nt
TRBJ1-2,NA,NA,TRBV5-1,CASRGGDYGYTF,TGCGCCAGCAGGGGGGGGGACTATGGCTACACCTTC
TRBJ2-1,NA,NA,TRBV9,CASSVIPSEGVEQFF,TGTGCCAGCAGCGTAATCCCTAGCGAGGGGGTTGAGCAGTTCTTC
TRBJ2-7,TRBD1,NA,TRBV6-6,CASSLGDSPYEQYF,TGTGCCAGCAGTCTTGGGGACAGCCCCTACGAGCAGTACTTC
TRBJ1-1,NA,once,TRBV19,CASSIGGMNTEAFF,TGTGCCAGTAGTATAGGTGGGATGAACACTGAAGCTTTCTTT
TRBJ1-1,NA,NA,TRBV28,CASSFGGLSKGVEAFF,TGTGCCAGCAGTTTCGGCGGACTCTCAAAAGGGGTTGAAGCTTTCTTT
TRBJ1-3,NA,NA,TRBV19,CASGTSGNTIYF,TGTGCCAGTGGGACGTCGGGAAACACCATATATTTT
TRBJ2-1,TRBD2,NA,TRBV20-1,CSASPTSGSGFEQFF,TGCAGTGCTAGTCCGACTAGCGGGAGTGGTTTTGAGCAGTTCTTC
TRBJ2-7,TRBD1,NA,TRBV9,CASSVRDRGYEQYF,TGTGCCAGCAGCGTCAGGGACAGGGGCTACGAGCAGTACTTC
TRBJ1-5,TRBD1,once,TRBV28,CASSSDRVRGQPQHF,TGTGCCAGCAGTTCCGACAGGGTGAGGGGCCAGCCCCAGCATTTT
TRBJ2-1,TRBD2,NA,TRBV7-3,CASSSSGSVPNEQFF,TGTGCCAGCAGTTCCAGCGGGAGTGTCCCCAATGAGCAGTTCTTC
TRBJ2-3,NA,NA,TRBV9,CASSVDQGAADTQYF,TGTGCCAGCAGCGTAGATCAGGGAGCAGCAGATACGCAGTATTTT
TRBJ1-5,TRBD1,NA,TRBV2,CASNYRGLNSNQPQHF,TGTGCCAGCAACTACAGGGGGCTCAATAGCAATCAGCCCCAGCATTTT
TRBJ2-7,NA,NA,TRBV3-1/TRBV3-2,CASSLSGRTYEQYF,TGTGCCAGCAGCCTTAGCGGCAGGACCTACGAGCAGTACTTC
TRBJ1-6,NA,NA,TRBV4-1,CASSQTFFRGSPLHF,TGCGCCAGCAGCCAAACTTTCTTCCGGGGTTCACCCCTCCACTTT
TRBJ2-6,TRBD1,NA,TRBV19,CASSSDRAGANVLTF,TGTGCCAGTAGTTCCGACAGGGCCGGGGCCAACGTCCTGACTTTC
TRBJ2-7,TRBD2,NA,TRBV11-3,CASSLSGSEQYF,TGTGCCAGCAGTTTAAGCGGGAGCGAGCAGTACTTC
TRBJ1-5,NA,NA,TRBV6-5,CASSPGVNEDQPQHF,TGTGCCAGCAGTCCCGGCGTAAACGAGGATCAGCCCCAGCATTTT
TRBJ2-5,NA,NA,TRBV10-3,CAISYSDQETQYF,TGTGCCATCAGTTACAGCGATCAAGAGACCCAGTACTTC
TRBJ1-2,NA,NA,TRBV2,CASSESVDYGYTF,TGTGCCAGCAGTGAATCTGTCGATTATGGCTACACCTTC
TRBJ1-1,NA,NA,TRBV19,CASSRKTANTEAFF,TGTGCCAGTAGTCGCAAGACAGCGAACACTGAAGCTTTCTTT
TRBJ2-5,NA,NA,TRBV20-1,CSARRETQYF,TGCAGTGCTAGAAGAGAGACCCAGTACTTC
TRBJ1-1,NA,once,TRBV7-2,CASSLGRNTEAFF,TGTGCCAGCAGCTTAGGGCGGAACACTGAAGCTTTCTTT
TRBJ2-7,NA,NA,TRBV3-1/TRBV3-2,CASSQGHEQYF,TGTGCCAGCAGCCAAGGCCACGAGCAGTACTTC
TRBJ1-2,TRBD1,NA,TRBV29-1,CSVQDRGVYGYTF,TGCAGCGTGCAGGACAGGGGGGTCTATGGCTACACCTTC
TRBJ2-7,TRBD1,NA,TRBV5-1,CASSLDPQGAREQYF,TGCGCCAGCAGCTTGGATCCTCAGGGGGCGAGGGAGCAGTACTTC
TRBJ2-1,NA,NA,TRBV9,CASSVGGLAGEQFF,TGTGCCAGCAGCGTAGGGGGGCTAGCCGGTGAGCAGTTCTTC
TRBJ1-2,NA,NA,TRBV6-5,CASSKNQQGDGYTF,TGTGCCAGCAGTAAGAATCAACAGGGAGATGGCTACACCTTC
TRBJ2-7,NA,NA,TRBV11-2,CASSLVPAYEQYF,TGTGCCAGCAGCTTAGTGCCAGCCTACGAGCAGTACTTC
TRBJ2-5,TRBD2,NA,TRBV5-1,CASSSGTSGKETQYF,TGCGCCAGCAGCTCCGGGACTAGCGGGAAGGAGACCCAGTACTTC
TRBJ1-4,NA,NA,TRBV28,CASSPFWAREKLFF,TGTGCCAGCAGTCCCTTCTGGGCGCGTGAAAAACTGTTTTTT
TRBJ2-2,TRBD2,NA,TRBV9,CASSASGSAGELFF,TGTGCCAGCAGCGCCAGCGGGAGTGCCGGGGAGCTGTTTTTT
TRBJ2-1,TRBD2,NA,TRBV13,CASSLGLAAYNEQFF,TGTGCCAGCAGCTTAGGACTAGCGGCTTACAATGAGCAGTTCTTC
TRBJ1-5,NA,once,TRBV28,CASSYRRMQVNQPQHF,TGTGCCAGCAGTTATCGAAGGATGCAGGTCAATCAGCCCCAGCATTTT
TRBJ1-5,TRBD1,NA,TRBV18,CASSPPGTADQPQHF,TGTGCCAGCTCACCACCTGGGACAGCCGATCAGCCCCAGCATTTT
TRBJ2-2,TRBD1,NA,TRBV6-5,CASSYWTGLTGELFF,TGTGCCAGCAGTTACTGGACAGGGTTGACCGGGGAGCTGTTTTTT
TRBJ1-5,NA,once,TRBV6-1,CASSEVGGGNQPQHF,TGTGCCAGCAGTGAAGTCGGAGGGGGGAATCAGCCCCAGCATTTT
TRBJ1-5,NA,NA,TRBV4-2,CASSQGLSGNQPQHF,TGTGCCAGCAGCCAGGGACTATCCGGGAATCAGCCCCAGCATTTT
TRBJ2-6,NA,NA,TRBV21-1,CAACWQDCPPGANVLTF,TGTGCCGCCTGCTGGCAGGACTGTCCGCCTGGGGCCAACGTCCTGACTTTC
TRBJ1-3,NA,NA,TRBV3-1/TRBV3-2,CASSQDDGNTIYF,TGTGCCAGCAGCCAAGACGATGGAAACACCATATATTTT
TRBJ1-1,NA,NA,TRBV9,CASSVSGAGEAFF,TGTGCCAGCAGCGTAAGTGGGGCCGGTGAAGCTTTCTTT
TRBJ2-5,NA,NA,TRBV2,CASSRLRQETQYF,TGTGCCAGCAGTCGACTACGCCAAGAGACCCAGTACTTC
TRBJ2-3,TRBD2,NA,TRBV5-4,CASSRTSGNTDTQYF,TGTGCCAGCAGCCGGACTAGCGGCAACACAGATACGCAGTATTTT
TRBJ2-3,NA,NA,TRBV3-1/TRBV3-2,CASSHRLSTDTQYF,TGTGCCAGCAGCCACCGGCTTAGCACAGATACGCAGTATTTT
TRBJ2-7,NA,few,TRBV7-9,CASSDHSYEQYF,TGTGCCAGCAGCGATCACAGCTACGAGCAGTACTTC
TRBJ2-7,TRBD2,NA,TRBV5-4,CASSSGTTSDEQYF,TGTGCCAGCAGCTCGGGGACTACCTCCGACGAGCAGTACTTC
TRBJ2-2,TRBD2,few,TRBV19,CASSTGTSGSNTGELFF,TGTGCCAGTAGTACGGGGACTAGCGGGAGTAACACCGGGGAGCTGTTTTTT
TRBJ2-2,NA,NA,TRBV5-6,CASSRVWGGPQPGELFF,TGTGCCAGCAGCCGTGTTTGGGGGGGCCCCCAGCCCGGGGAGCTGTTTTTT
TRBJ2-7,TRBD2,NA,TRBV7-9,CASSFTSGRPYEQYF,TGTGCCAGCAGCTTTACCAGCGGGAGACCCTACGAGCAGTACTTC
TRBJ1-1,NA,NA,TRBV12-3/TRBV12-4,CASSPRQNTEAFF,TGTGCCAGCAGTCCTAGACAGAACACTGAAGCTTTCTTT
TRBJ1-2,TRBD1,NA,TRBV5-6,CASSFVQGRENGYTF,TGTGCCAGCAGCTTCGTACAGGGGAGAGAAAATGGCTACACCTTC
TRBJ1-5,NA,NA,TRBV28,CASSPGSGGQPQHF,TGTGCCAGCAGTCCGGGGTCGGGAGGTCAGCCCCAGCATTTT
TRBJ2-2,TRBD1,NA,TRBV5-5,CASSLTGGKAGELFF,TGTGCCAGCAGCCTGACAGGGGGCAAAGCCGGGGAGCTGTTTTTT